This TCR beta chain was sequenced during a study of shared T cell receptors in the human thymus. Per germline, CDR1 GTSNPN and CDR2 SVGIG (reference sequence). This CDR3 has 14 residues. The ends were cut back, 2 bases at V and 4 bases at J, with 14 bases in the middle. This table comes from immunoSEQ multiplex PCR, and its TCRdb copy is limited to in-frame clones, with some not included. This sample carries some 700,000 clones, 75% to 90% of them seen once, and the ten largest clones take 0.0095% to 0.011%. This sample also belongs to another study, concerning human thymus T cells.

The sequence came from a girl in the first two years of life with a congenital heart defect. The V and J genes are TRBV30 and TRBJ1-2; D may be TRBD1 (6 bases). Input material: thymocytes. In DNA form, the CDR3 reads TGTGCCTGGAGTCCGGGACACTTCGCCTATGGCTACACCTTC. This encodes CAWSPGHFAYGYTF.